This T cell receptor (beta chain) was documented in a study of T cells in Graves' hyperthyroidism and ophthalmopathy. Study-level background: Blood from the periphery was taken at initial diagnosis, before any treatment. Points from the study as a whole: Most expanded thyroid clonotypes above 0.001 also appeared in blood.

Regarding this clonotype: Its cognate antigen is unknown.

The V segment lost 3 bases and the J segment 4 bases; nucleotides outside the gene matches: 2. The CDR3 sequence is 15 residues long. The germline V gene has CDR1 LNHNV and CDR2 YYDKDF (reference sequence). Researchers took RNA transcripts and amplified the TCR beta CDR3 regions from them. With the HTBI primer set, the TCR CDR3 went through a first round of RT-PCR. MiXCR was run by TCRdb on the multiplex PCR reads, yielding one entry per CDR3 protein. The table records under 350,000 distinct CDR3 sequences, approximately 22% of them present only once. This chain links TRBV15 with TRBJ2-6, with 8 bases fitting TRBD1. The TCR originated in a woman aged 45-65 years with Graves' hyperthyroidism. Sequenced: blood. The CDR3, as DNA: TGTGCCACCAGCAGCAGGGGGCCAGGGGCCAACGTCCTGACTTTC. This encodes CATSSRGPGANVLTF.